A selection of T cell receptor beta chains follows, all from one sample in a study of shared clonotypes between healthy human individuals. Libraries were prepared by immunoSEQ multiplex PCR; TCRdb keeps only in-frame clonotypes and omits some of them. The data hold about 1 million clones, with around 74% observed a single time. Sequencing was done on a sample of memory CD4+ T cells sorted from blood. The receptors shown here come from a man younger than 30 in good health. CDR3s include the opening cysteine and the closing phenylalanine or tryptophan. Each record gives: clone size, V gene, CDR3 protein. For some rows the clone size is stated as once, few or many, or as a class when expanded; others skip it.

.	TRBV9	CASSAHIQETQYF
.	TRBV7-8	CASAVREGTGELFF
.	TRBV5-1	CASSLGDRPNTGELFF
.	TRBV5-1	CASSLSSGSTDTQYF
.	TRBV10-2	CASSESTTGGNQPQHF
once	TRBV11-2	CASSTRTGSYGYTF
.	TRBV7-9	CASSPRGLAGAYNEQFF
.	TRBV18	CASSLTGQAKNTIYF
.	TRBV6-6	CASRRRDGRGNEQFF
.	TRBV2	CASSKQGNTEAFF
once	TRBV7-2	CASSLIISSYEQYF
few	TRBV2	CASSALWQGNQPQHF
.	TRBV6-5	CASSYSYTGNYEQYF
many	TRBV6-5	CASSSTGTGEQFF
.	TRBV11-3	CASSSSTGTGANVLTF
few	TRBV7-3	CASSLTFGGGMETQYF
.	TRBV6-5	CASSLLPGSNQPQHF
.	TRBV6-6	CASSAGTTNTGELFF
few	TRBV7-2	CASSLASFGEQFF
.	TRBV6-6	CASSSRPGEKLFF
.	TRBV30	CAWRGWGTGGNYNSPLHF
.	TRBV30	CAWNGLAGAGELFF
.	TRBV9	CASSAGTGTNYGYTF
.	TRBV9	CASSAHEAGDPRGGYTF
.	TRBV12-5	CASGLSPGPLSGNTIYF
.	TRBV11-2	CASSNLQGNQPQHF
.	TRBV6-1	CASSGWDRGTEAFF